This TCR beta chain appears in the sequencing data of a study of a mutant IDH1 vaccine in newly diagnosed glioma. Indicated time point: week 11, during vaccination. Doses consisted of 300 ug of mutant IDH1 20-mer peptide each, paired with topical imiquimod. Concerning this clone itself: What it binds is not known.

This CDR3 has 16 residues. The germline CDR1 and CDR2 sequences are SGHDT and YYEEEE. V was trimmed by 6 bases and J by 3 bases, leaving 22 bases between them. This table comes from immunoSEQ multiplex PCR, and its TCRdb copy is limited to in-frame clones, with some not included. The repertoire holds around 120,000 clones, with around 80% as singletons. This material consisted of PBMCs, taken from a glioma patient whose treatment included an IDH1 peptide vaccine. The chain combines TRBV5-6 with TRBJ2-7; tentatively, D is TRBD1 (5 bases). The sequence derives from a man aged 40-49 years with glioma. The CDR3 spells CASTPEGAPHIYEQYF. CDR3 coding DNA: TGTGCCAGCACCCCGGAAGGGGCCCCCCACATCTACGAGCAGTACTTC.